This T cell receptor beta chain was captured by sequencing in a study of molecular identifiers for immune sequencing clone quantification listed by TCRdb under 2018. Regarding the study in general: For a replicate experiment, RNA from approximately 20,000 or 98,000 naive CD8 T cells was divided into five aliquots, and four of the five aliquots were sequenced. CD8 T cells were used in a methods study to benchmark molecular-identifier clustering-based TCR repertoire sequencing (MIDCIRS) and TCR RNA copy counting. Broader findings and caveats from the paper: Clones above 20 RNA copies held over 99% of molecules in CMV-specific effector cells but under 1% in naive cells. Spiked-in Jurkat TCR RNA (approximately 10 copies' worth), which is not part of the donor repertoire, was contained in the naive libraries. Modeling estimated about 2.8 recovered TCR RNA copies per cell, compared with about 10 by digital PCR, which implies roughly 30% capture efficiency. When barcode sub-clustering was omitted, TCR diversity was inflated by chimeric consensus sequences, with chimeras reaching as high as 47%. Spiked-in Jurkat TCR RNA equal to a single cell's worth was reported to be detectable even within 1,100,000 naive CD8 T cells. Identical TCR molecules sharing a barcode could cause highly expanded clone sizes to be underestimated.

Libraries of naive CD8 T cells were built from around 20,000 to 990,000 sorted cells, with 10%, 30% or 50% of the purified RNA used. Naive CD8 T cells were FACS-sorted as CD8+CD4-CCR7+CD45RA+ on a BD FACSAria II into RLT Plus buffer. Detection sensitivity was tested by spiking Jurkat RNA equal to some 10 TCR copies' worth into samples containing roughly 19,000-1,100,000 naive CD8 T cells. CD8 T cells were enriched using RosetteSep CD8+ T Cell Enrichment Cocktail and Ficoll-Paque, and the enriched cells then underwent ACK red cell lysis. The table lists this clonotype with many counts. The target of this receptor is not known. Base qualities were left out, and no much larger clone turns up one base away. To prepare the library, PCR was applied. Sequencing was carried out with an Illumina HiSeq 4000. Bulk TCR libraries were generated as previously described, with the TCR primers listed in Table S5 used. The Qiagen AllPrep DNA/RNA kit was used to purify total RNA. Before analysis, reads from multiple sequencing runs of one library were combined. In the original analysis: Reads were retained only if their TCR constant sequence matched exactly, and those retained reads were trimmed to 150 nt and grouped according to their 12-nt molecular barcodes. Reads inside each barcode group were sub-clustered using a 15% Levenshtein threshold, and a quality-weighted consensus sequence was constructed for each RNA molecule. Non-functional sequences were filtered out, along with any lower-count sequence sitting one edit away from another sequence. On the basis of fitting two negative binomial distributions, barcode sub-clusters with fewer than 20% of the maximum read count were discarded. Starting from the raw public reads, TCRdb applied fastp trimming at Q25, assembled clones with MiXCR and retained in-frame beta chains. CDR3 protein sequences are deduplicated, and each keeps its most common genes and DNA. TCRdb's processing, not the study's, gives the V and J calls here. In this sample the table shows about 510,000 distinct CDR3 sequences, over 20% of which occur a single time. The top ten clonotypes cover about 0.84% of the sample.

CDR1 and CDR2 are read off the germline V gene (reference sequence) as DFQATT and SNEGSKA. V ends up 7 bases short and J 3 bases short, with an unmatched junction base count of 14. The CDR3 holds 15 amino acids from the cysteine to the phenylalanine. Of the read, only the CDR3 DNA is kept; its 45 bases are in frame from base 1. This TCR was recovered from a human donor in good health. Some libraries in this study had Jurkat cell RNA spiked in. The chain uses TRBV20-1 and TRBJ2-7; TRBD2 fits 8 bases in the junction. Sequenced input: naive CD8+ T cells from blood, with Jurkat cell RNA spiked in. The label giving this sample's cell subset or site can be read as: FACS-sorted CD8+CD4-CCR7+CD45RA+ naive T cells. The CDR3 has the sequence CSVKGLVPLYYEQYF. The nucleotide sequence reads TGCAGTGTTAAGGGACTAGTTCCCCTCTACTACGAGCAGTACTTC.